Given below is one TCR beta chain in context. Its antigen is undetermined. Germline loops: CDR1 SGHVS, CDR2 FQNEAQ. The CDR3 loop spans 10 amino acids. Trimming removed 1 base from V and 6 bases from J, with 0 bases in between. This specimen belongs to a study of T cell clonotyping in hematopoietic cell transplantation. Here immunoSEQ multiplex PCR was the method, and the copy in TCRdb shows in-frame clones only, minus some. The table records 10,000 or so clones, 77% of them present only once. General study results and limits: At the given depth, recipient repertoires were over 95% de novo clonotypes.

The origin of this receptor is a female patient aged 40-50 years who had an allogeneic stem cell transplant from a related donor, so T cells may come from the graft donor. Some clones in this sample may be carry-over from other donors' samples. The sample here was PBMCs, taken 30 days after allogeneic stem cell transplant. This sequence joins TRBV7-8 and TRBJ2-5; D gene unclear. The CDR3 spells CASSLETQYF. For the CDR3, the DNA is TGTGCCAGCAGCTTAGAGACCCAGTACTTC.